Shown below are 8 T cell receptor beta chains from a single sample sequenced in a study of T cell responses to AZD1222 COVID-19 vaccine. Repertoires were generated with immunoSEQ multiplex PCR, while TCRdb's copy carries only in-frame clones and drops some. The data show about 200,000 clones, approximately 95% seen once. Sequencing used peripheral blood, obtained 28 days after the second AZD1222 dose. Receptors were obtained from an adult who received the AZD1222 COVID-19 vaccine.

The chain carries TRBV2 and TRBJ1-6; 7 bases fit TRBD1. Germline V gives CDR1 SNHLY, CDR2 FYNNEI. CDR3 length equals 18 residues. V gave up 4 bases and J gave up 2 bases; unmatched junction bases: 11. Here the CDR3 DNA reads TGTGCCAGCAGTGCTTCGGGACAGTCGATCGCCTATAATTCACCCCTCCACTTT. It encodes CASSASGQSIAYNSPLHF. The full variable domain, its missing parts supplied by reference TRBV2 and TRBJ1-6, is EPEVTQTPSHQVTQMGQEVILRCVPISNHLYFYWYRQILGQKVEFLVSFYNNEISEKSEIFDDQFSVERPDGSNFTLKIRSTKLEDSAMYFCASSASGQSIAYNSPLHFGNGTRLTVT.

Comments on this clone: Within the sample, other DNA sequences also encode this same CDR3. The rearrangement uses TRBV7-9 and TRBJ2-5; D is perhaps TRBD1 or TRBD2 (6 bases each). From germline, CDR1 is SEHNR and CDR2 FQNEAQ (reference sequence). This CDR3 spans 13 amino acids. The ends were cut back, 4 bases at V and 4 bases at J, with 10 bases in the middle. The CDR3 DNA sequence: TGTGCCAGCAGCTCCCGGGGGCCAGAGACCCAGTACTTC. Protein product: CASSSRGPETQYF.

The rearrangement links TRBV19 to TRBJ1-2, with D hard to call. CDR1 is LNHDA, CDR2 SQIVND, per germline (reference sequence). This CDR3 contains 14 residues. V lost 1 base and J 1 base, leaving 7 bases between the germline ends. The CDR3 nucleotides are TGTGCCAGTAGTATAGTAGGGTTTAACTATGGCTACACCTTC. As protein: CASSIVGFNYGYTF.

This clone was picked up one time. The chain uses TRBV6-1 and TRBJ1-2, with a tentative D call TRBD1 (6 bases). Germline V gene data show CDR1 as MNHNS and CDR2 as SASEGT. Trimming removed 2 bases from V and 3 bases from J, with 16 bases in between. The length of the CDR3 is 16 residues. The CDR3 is CASSEPGDFQHYGYTF. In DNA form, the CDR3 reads TGTGCCAGCAGTGAACCAGGGGACTTCCAACACTATGGCTACACCTTC.

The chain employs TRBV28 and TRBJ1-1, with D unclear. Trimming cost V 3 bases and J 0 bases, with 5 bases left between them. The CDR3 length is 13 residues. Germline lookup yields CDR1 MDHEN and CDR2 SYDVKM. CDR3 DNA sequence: TGTGCCAGCAGTTTTAGGCTGAACACTGAAGCTTTCTTT. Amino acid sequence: CASSFRLNTEAFF. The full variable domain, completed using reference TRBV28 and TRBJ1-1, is DVKVTQSSRYLVKRTGEKVFLECVQDMDHENMFWYRQDPGLGLRLIYFSYDVKMKEKGDIPEGYSVSREKKERFSLILESASTNQTSMYLCASSFRLNTEAFFGQGTRLTVV.

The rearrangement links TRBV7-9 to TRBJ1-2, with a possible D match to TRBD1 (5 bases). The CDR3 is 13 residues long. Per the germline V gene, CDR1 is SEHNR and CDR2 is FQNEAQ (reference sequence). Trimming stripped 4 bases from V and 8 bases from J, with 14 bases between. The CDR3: CASSSSGSEGYTF. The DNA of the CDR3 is TGTGCCAGCAGCTCCTCAGGGTCGGAGGGCTACACCTTC.

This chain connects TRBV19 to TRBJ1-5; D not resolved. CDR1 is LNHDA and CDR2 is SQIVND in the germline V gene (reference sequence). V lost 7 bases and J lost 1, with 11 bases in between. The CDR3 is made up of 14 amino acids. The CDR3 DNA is TGTGCCAGTACCAGTGCGAGCAGCAATCAGCCCCAGCATTTT. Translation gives CASTSASSNQPQHF.

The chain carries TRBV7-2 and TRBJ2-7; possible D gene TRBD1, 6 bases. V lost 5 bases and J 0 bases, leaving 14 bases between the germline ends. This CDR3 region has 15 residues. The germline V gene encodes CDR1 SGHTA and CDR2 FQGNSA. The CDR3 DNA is TGTGCCAGCAGCCTACAGGGCCGAAGCTCCTACGAGCAGTACTTC. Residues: CASSLQGRSSYEQYF. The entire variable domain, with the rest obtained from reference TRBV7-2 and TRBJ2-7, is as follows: GAGVSQSPSNKVTEKGKDVELRCDPISGHTALYWYRQSLGQGLEFLIYFQGNSAPDKSGLPSDRFSAERTGGSVSTLTIQRTQQEDSAVYLCASSLQGRSSYEQYFGPGTRLTVT.